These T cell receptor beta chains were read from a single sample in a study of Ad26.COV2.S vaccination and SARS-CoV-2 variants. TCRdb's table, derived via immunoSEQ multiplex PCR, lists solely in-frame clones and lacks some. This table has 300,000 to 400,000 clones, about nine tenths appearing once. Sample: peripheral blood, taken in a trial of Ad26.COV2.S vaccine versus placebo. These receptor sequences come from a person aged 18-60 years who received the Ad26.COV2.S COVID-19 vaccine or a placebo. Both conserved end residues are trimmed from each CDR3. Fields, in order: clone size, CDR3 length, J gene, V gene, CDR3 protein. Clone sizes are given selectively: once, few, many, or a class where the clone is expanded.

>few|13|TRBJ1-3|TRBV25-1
ASSEQGSSGNTIY
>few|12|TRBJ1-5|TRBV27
ASSPFELGQPQH
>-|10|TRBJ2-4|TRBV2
ASSPGGTSGY
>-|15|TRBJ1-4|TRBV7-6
ASSHPRQGPGDEKLF
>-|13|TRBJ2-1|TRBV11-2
ASTQGRGLVNEQF
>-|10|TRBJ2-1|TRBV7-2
ASSKPGTKQF
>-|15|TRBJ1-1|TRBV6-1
ASSEAGPNPESTEAF
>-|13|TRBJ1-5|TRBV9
ASSVGDRGWQPQH
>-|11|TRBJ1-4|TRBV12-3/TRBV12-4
ASSLDVDEKLF
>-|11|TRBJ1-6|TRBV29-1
SVKGTDGSPLH
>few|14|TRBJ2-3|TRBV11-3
ASSPGGGGGTDTQY
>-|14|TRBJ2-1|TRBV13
ASSPRVTGAYNEQF
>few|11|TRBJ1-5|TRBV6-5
ASSYEGGQPQH
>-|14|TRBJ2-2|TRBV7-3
ASSPLAGRGTGELF
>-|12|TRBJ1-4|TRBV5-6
ASSFSGGFEKLF
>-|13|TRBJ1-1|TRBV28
ASSNPQGQNTEAF
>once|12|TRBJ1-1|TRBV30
AWSPPVRALGAF
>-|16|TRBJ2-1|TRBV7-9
ASSPRAGTSGNLAEQF
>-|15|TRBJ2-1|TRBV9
ASSVYPSTSSYNEQF
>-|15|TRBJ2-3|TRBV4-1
ASSQPGTIPSTDTQY
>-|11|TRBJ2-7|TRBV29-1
SVGQGASYEQY
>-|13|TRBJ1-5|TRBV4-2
ASSQDQDRNQPQH
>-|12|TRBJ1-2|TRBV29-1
SVEDLQVFYGYT
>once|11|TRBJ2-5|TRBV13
ASSLWDQETQY
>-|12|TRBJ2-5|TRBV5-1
ASSLVDGQETQY
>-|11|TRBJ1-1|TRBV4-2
ASSHNRGVEAF
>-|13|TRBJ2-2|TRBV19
ASSRDRVSTGELF
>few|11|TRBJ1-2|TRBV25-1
ASSDPRVYGYT
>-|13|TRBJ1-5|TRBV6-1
ASSEGDRRNQPQH
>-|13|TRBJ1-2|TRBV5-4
ASSKGQGVDYGYT
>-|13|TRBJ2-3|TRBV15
ATSRDGLAGDTQY
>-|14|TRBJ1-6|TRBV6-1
ASSETTGTVNSPLH
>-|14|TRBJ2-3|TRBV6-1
ASSEVGRTSTDTQY
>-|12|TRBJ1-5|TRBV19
ASSSSGGEQPQH
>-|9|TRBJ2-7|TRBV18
ASSSEYEQY
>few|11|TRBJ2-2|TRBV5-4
ASSGRGRGELF
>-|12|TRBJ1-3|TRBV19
ASSISGSGNTIY
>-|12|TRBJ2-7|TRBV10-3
AISERGLSDEQY
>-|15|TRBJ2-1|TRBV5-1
ASREYFQGGSYNEQF
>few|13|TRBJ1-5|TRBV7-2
ASSRDRGSNQPQH
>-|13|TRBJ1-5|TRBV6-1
ASSEAKNSNQPQH